This TCR beta chain appears in the sequencing data of a study of blood T cells in healthy people across ages. Trimming stripped 2 bases from V and 2 bases from J, with 4 bases between. CDR1 and CDR2 (germline): DFQATT, SNEGSKA (reference sequence). The CDR3 covers 12 residues. This clonotype was seen a single time. Possible read error: a much larger clone is one base away. Primers used in a second PCR of about 7 to 12 cycles were a sample-barcoded 5' primer and a J-beta primer mix. TCRdb re-analysed the 5' RACE reads in MiXCR, keeping a single row per CDR3 protein. This repertoire shows over 1.5 million distinct CDR3 sequences, roughly 52% found once; its top ten account for roughly 2.1%.

The gene calls are TRBV20-1 and TRBJ1-5; D is unresolved. The sequenced sample consisted of blood. The TCR was taken from a woman aged 40 to 50 in good health. CDR3 residues: CSARNGNQPQHF. The CDR3 DNA reads as TGCAGTGCTAGAAATGGCAATCAGCCCCAGCATTTT.